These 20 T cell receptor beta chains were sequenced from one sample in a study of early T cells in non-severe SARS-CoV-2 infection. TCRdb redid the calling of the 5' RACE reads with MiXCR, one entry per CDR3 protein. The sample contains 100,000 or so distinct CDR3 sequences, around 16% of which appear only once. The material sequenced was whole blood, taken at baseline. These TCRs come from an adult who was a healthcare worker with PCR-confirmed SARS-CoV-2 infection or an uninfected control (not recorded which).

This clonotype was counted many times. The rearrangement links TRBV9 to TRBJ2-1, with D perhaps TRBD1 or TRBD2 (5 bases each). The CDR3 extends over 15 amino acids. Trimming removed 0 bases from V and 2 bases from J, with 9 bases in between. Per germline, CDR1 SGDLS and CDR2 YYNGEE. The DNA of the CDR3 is TGTGCCAGCAGCGTAGGTGAGGGGACCTACAATGAGCAGTTCTTC. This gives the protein CASSVGEGTYNEQFF.

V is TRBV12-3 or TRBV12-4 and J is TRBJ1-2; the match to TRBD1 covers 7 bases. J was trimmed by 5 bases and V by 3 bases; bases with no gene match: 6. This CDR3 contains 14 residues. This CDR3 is CASSFDRVGYGYTF. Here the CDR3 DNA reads TGTGCCAGCAGTTTTGACAGGGTCGGGTATGGCTACACCTTC.

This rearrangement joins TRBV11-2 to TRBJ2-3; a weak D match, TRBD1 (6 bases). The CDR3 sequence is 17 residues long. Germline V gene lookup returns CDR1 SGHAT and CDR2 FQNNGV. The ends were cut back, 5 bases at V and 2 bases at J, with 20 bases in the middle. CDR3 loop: CASSPDRTDRPTDTQYF. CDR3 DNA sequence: TGTGCCAGCAGCCCCGACCGGACAGATCGTCCCACAGATACGCAGTATTTT.

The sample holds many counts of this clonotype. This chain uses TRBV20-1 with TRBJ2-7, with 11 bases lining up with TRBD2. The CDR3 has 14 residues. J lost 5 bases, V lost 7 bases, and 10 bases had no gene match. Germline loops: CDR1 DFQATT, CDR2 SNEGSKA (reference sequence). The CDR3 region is CSVKNSGRANEQYF. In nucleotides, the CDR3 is TGCAGTGTTAAAAATAGCGGGAGGGCCAACGAGCAGTACTTC.

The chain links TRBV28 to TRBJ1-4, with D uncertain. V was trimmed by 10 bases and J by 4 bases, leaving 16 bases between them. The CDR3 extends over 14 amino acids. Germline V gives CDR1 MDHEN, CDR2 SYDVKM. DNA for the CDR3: TGTGCCACCACCACCGTCGGCAGTAATGAAAAACTGTTTTTT. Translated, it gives CATTTVGSNEKLFF.

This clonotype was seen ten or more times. The CDR3 sequence is CASSPLAGGMTKNIQYF. As DNA, the CDR3 is TGCGCCAGCAGCCCCCTAGCGGGAGGGATGACCAAAAACATTCAGTACTTC. This chain connects TRBV4-1 to TRBJ2-4, with TRBD2 matching 12 bases. Looked up from germline, CDR1 is MGHRA and CDR2 is YSYEKL. V shed 4 bases, J shed 2 bases, and the junction held 6 bases outside the gene matches. The CDR3 length is 17 residues.

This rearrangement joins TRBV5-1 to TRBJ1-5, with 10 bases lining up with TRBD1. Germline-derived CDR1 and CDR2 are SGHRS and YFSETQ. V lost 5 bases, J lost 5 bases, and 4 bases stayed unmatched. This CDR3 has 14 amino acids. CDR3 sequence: CASSFGQGDQPQHF. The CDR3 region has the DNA TGCGCCAGCAGTTTCGGACAGGGGGATCAGCCCCAGCATTTT.

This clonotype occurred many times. The CDR3 DNA follows: TGTGCCAGCAGTCCCTGGACTAGCGGGAAGGAGAATGAGCAGTTCTTC. This sequence encodes CASSPWTSGKENEQFF. J is TRBJ2-1 and V is TRBV12-3 or TRBV12-4; 12 nucleotides line up with TRBD2. The CDR3 extends over 16 amino acids. The J segment lost 7 bases and the V segment lost 5 bases, leaving 9 bases of the junction unmatched.

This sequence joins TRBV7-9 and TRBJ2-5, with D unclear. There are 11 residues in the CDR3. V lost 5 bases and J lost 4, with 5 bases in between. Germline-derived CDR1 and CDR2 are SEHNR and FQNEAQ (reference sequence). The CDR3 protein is CASSTGETQYF. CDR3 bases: TGTGCCAGCAGCACCGGAGAGACCCAGTACTTC.

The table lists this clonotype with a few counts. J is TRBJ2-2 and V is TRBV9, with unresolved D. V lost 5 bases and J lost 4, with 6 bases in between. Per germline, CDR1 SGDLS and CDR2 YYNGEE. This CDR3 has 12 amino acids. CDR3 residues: CASRGATGELFF. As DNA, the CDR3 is TGTGCCAGCAGGGGCGCCACCGGGGAGCTGTTTTTT.

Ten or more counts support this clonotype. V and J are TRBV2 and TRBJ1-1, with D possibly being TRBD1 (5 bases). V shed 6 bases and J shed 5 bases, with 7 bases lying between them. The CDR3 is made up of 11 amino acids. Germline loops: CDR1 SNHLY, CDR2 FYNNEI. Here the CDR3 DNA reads TGTGCCAGCAGGGAGGGGACTGAAGCTTTCTTT. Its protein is CASREGTEAFF.

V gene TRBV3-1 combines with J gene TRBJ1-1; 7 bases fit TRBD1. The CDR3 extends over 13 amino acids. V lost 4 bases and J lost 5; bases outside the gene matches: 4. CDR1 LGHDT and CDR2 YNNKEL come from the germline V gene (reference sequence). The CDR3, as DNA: TGTGCCAGCAGCCGACAGGGAGGGACTGAAGCTTTCTTT. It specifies CASSRQGGTEAFF.

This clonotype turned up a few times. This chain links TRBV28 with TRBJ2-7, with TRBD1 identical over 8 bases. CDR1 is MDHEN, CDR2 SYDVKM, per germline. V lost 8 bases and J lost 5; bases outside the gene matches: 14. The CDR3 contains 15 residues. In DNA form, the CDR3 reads TGTGCCAGCGAAGGAGTTGCGACAGGGGAAGACGAGCAGTACTTC. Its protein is CASEGVATGEDEQYF. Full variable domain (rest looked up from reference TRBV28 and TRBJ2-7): DVKVTQSSRYLVKRTGEKVFLECVQDMDHENMFWYRQDPGLGLRLIYFSYDVKMKEKGDIPEGYSVSREKKERFSLILESASTNQTSMYLCASEGVATGEDEQYFGPGTRLTVT.

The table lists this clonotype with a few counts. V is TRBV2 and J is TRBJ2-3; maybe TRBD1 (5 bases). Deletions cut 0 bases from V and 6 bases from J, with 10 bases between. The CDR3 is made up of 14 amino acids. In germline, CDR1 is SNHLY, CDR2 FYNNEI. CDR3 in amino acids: CASSEANAGDTQYF. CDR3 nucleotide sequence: TGTGCCAGCAGTGAAGCGAATGCAGGGGATACGCAGTATTTT.

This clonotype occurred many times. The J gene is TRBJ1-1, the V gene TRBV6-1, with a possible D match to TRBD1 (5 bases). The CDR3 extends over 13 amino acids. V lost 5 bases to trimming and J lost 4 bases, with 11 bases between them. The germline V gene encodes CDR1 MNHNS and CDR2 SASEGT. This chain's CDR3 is CASSTDGTTEAFF. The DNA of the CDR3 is TGTGCCAGCAGTACGGACGGGACCACTGAAGCTTTCTTT.

The CDR3 here is CSVPQGSSGNTIYF. As DNA, the CDR3 is TGCAGTGTGCCACAGGGATCTTCTGGAAACACCATATATTTT. V and J are TRBV20-1 and TRBJ1-3, with D maybe TRBD1 (6 bases). Germline V CDR1 and CDR2: DFQATT, SNEGSKA (reference sequence). Trimming left V 7 bases short and J 1 base short, with 14 bases between. CDR3 length equals 14 residues.

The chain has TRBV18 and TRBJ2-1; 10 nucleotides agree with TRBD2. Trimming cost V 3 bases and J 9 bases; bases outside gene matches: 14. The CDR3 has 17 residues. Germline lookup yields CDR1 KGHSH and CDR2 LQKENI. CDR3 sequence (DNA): TGTGCCAGCTCACCGGCAATCTTCAGCGGGAGGGCCCTTGAGCAGTTCTTC. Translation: CASSPAIFSGRALEQFF.

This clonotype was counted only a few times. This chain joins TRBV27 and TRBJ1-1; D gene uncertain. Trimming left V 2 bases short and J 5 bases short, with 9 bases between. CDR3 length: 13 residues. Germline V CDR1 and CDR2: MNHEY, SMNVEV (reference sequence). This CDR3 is CASSLLLGTEAFF. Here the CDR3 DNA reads TGTGCCAGCAGTTTACTGTTGGGGACTGAAGCTTTCTTT.

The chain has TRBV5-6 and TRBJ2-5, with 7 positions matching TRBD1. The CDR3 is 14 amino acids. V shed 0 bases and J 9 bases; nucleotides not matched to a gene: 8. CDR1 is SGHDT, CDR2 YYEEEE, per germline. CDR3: CASSLGGGEHSQYF. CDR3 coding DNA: TGTGCCAGCAGCTTGGGAGGGGGCGAACATTCCCAGTACTTC.

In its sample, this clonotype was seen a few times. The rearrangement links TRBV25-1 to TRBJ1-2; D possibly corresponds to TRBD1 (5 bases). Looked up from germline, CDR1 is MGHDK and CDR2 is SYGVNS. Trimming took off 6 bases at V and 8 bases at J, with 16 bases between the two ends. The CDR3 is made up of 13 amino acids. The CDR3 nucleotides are TGTGCCAGCAGGGGGGACGCCCCTTACGGCTACACCTTC. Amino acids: CASRGDAPYGYTF.